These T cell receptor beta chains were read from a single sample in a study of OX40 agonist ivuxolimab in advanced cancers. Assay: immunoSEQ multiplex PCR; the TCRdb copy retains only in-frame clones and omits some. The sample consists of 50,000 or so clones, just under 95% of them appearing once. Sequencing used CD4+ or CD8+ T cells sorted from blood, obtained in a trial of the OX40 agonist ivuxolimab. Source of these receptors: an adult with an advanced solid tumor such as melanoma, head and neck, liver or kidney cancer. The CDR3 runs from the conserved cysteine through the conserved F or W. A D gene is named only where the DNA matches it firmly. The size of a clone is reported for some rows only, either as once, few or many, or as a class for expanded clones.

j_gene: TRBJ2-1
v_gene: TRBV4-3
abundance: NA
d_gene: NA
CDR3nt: TGCGCCAGCAGCCAAGACCGAGCGGATGAGCAGTTCTTC
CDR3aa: CASSQDRADEQFF

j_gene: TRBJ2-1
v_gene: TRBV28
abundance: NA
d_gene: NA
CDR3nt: TGTGCCAGCAACTCCCAATTACTCGGACCAACCTTTCGGGAGCAGTTCTTC
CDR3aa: CASNSQLLGPTFREQFF

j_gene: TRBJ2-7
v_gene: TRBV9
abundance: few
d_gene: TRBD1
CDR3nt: TGTGCCAGCAGTTCAACCAGGGGGTCCAACTACGAGCAGTACTTC
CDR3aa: CASSSTRGSNYEQYF

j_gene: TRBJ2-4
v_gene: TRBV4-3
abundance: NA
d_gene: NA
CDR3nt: TGCGCCAGCAGCCAAGATTTAGTCGTAACCAAAAACATTCAGTACTTC
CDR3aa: CASSQDLVVTKNIQYF

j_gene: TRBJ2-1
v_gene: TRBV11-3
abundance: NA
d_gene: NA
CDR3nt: TGTGCCAGCAGCTATTTCCTAGCGCCTACGGATGAGCAGTTCTTC
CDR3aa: CASSYFLAPTDEQFF

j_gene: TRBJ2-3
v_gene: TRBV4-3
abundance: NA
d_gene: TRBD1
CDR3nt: TGCGCCAGCAGCCGGGGGACAGGGGGCGGGGATACGCAGTATTTT
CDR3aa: CASSRGTGGGDTQYF

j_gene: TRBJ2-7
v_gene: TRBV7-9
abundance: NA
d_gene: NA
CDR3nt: TGTGCCAGCAGCTCGCAAGACGGGGTACCCTACGAGCAGTACTTC
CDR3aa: CASSSQDGVPYEQYF

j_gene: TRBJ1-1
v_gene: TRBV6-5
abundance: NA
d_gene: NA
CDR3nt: TGTGCCAGCAGTAAGTCCGCGACAGCTTACACTGAAGCTTTCTTT
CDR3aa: CASSKSATAYTEAFF

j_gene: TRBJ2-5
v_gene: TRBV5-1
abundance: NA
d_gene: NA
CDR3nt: TGCGCCAGCAGCTTTTTTGGACAGTCAAACCCAGAGACCCAGTACTTC
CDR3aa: CASSFFGQSNPETQYF

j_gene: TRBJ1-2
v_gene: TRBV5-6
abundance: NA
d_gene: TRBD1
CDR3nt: TGTGCCAGCAGCTTGGAGACAGGGGAGAGGGGCTACACCTTC
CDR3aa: CASSLETGERGYTF

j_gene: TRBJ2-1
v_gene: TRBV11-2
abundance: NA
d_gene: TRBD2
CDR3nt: TGTGCCAGCAGCTTAGACGAAGCGGGGAATGAGCAGTTCTTC
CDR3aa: CASSLDEAGNEQFF

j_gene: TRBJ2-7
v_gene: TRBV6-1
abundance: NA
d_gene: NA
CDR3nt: TGTGCCAGCAGTGGAGTCAGGGACGAGCAGTACTTC
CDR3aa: CASSGVRDEQYF

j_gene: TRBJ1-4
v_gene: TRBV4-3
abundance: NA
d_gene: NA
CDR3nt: TGCGCCAGCAGCCAAACCCAAGGCGGGCGCGAAAAACTGTTTTTT
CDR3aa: CASSQTQGGREKLFF

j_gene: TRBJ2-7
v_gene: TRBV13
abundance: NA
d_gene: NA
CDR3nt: TGTGCCAGCAGCTTAGGGACGGGAGACCCAGGCGAGCAGTACTTC
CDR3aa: CASSLGTGDPGEQYF

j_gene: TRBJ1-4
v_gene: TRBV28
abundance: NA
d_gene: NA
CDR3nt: TGTGCCAGCAGTTTCGGACAGCTTAATGAAAAACTGTTTTTT
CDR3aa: CASSFGQLNEKLFF

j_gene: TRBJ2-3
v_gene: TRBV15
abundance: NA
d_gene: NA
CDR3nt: TGTGCCACCAGCAGACAGGCAGATACGCAGTATTTT
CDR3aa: CATSRQADTQYF

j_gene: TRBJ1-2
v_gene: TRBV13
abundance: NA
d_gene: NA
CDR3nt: TGTGCCAGCAGCTTAGGTTATGTTTATGGCTACACCTTC
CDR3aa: CASSLGYVYGYTF

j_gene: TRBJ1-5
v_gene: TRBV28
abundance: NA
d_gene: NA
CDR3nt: TGTGCCAGCAGTCGGGATACGCTCAATCAGCCCCAGCATTTT
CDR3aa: CASSRDTLNQPQHF

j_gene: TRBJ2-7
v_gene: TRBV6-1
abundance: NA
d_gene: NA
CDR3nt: TGTGCCAGCAGGGAGATCTCCTACGAGCAGTACTTC
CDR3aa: CASREISYEQYF

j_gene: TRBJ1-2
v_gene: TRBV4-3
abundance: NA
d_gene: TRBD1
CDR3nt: TGCGCCAGCAGCCAAGCTTCTAAAAGTACAGGGGAAGATGGCTACACCTTC
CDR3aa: CASSQASKSTGEDGYTF

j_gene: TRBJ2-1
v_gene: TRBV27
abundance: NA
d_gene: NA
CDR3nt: TGTGCCAGCAGTCGGCGATTCGATGAGCAGTTCTTC
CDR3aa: CASSRRFDEQFF

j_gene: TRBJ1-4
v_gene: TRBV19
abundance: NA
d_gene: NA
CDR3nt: TGTGCCAGTAAAAACCGAAGGGAAAAACTGTTTTTT
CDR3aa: CASKNRREKLFF

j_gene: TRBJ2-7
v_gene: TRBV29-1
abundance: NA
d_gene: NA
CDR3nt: TGCAGCGTCAGCCATGACCAGGTTTACGAGCAGTACTTC
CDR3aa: CSVSHDQVYEQYF

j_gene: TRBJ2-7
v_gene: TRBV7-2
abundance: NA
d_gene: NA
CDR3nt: TGTGCCAGCAGGGTTAAGGGTGCAGGGATCCAGTACTTC
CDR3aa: CASRVKGAGIQYF

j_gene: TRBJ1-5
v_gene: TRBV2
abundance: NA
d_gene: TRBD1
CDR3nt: TGTGCCAGCGTACGAGGACAGGGTGGACAGCCCCAGCATTTT
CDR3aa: CASVRGQGGQPQHF

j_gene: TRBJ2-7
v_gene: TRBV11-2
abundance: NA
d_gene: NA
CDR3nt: TGTGCCAGCAGCTTTCGGCTAAACGAGCAGTACTTC
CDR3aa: CASSFRLNEQYF

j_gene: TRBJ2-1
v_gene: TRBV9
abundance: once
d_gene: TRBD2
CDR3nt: TGTGCCAGCAGCACAACCGGGACTAGCGGGTCTGAGCAGTTCTTC
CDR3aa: CASSTTGTSGSEQFF

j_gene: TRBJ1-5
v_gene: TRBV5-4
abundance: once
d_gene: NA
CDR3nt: TGTGCCAGCAGCTTTGATGGGGGGATCAATCAGCCCCAGCATTTT
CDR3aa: CASSFDGGINQPQHF

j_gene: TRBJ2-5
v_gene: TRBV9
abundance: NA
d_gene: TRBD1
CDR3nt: TGTGCCAGCAGCACTCAGGGACAGGGTGGGGAGACCCAGTACTTC
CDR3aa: CASSTQGQGGETQYF

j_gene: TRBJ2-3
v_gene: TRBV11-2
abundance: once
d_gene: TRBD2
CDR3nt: TGTGCCAGCACGGCATGGACTAGGGATTCAGATACGCAGTATTTT
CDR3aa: CASTAWTRDSDTQYF

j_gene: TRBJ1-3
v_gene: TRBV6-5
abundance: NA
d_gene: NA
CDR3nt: TGTGCCAGCAGGACGGCTGGAAACACCATATATTTT
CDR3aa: CASRTAGNTIYF

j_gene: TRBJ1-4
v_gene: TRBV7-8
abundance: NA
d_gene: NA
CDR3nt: TGTGCCAGCAGCTTAGCTTTGATCGGCGGGCCTGCAACTAATGAAAAACTGTTTTTT
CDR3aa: CASSLALIGGPATNEKLFF

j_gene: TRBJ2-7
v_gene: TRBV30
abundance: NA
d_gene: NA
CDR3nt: TGTGCCTGGGCTCAGGGCCAAGGTGCTTACGAGCAGTACTTC
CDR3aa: CAWAQGQGAYEQYF

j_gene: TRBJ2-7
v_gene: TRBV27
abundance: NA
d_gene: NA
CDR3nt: TGTGCCAGCATAACCCGGACGTGGCCGTACGAGCAGTACTTC
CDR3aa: CASITRTWPYEQYF

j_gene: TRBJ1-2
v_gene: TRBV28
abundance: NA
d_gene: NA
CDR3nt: TGTGCCAGCAGTTTCGTGGCCGTCAAAGCTTATAACTATGGCTACACCTTC
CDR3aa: CASSFVAVKAYNYGYTF

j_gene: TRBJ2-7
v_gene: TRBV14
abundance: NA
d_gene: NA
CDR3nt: TGTGCCAGCAGCCAAGAGGAGGAGCTCTGGGAGCAGTACTTC
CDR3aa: CASSQEEELWEQYF

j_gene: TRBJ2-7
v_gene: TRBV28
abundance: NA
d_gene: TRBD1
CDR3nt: TGTGCCAGCAGTTTCGGACAGGGGTACGAGCAGTACTTC
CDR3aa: CASSFGQGYEQYF

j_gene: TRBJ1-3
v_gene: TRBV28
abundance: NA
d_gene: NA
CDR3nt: TGTGCCAGCAGTTTATGGGGGGTCCCGTTGACTGGAAACACCATATATTTT
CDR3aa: CASSLWGVPLTGNTIYF

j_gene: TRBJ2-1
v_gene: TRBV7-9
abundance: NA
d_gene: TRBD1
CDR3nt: TGTGCCAGCAGCTACTTCGACAGGGGGTGGAACAATGAGCAGTTCTTC
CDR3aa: CASSYFDRGWNNEQFF

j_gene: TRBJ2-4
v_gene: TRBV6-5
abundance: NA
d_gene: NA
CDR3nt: TGTGCCAGCACCACCCCGGCGAAAAACATTCAGTACTTC
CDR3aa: CASTTPAKNIQYF

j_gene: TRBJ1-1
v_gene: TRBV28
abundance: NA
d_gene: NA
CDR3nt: TGTGCCAGCAGCGACCTCGACAGGCCGAACACTGAAGCTTTCTTT
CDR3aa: CASSDLDRPNTEAFF

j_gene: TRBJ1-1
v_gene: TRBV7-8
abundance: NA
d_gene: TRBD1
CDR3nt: TGTGCCAGCATCCAATCCAGGGGGCGAGAGGGCACTGAAGCTTTCTTT
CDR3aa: CASIQSRGREGTEAFF